The T cell receptor beta chain described here comes from a study of T-cell memory formation after mild COVID-19. The study's findings and limits: Mostly located in CM and EM were contracting CD4+ clones, with contracting CD8+ clones located in EMRA.

The V gene lost 6 bases and the J gene lost 6 bases, with 10 bases spanning the gap. The CDR3 runs 12 residues. Germline assignment: CDR1 MNHEY and CDR2 SVGAGI. MiXCR, applied by TCRdb to the 5' RACE reads, yields one record per CDR3 protein. The table has a few hundred thousand distinct CDR3 sequences, over 15% seen once. In its sample, this clonotype was seen a few times. What it recognizes is unknown. This sequence joins TRBV6-5 and TRBJ2-3; D is undetermined. The origin of this receptor is a man aged 18 to 30 who had mild COVID-19 (a few samples of this study predate the infection). Cell type and time point are not known. The specimen sequenced was PBMCs or a T cell subset sorted from them (not recorded which). In nucleotides, the CDR3 is TGTGCCAGCAGCCCGACCCCCGATACGCAGTATTTT. This gives the protein CASSPTPDTQYF.